This passage covers 13 T cell receptor beta chains from one sample sequenced in a study of OX40 agonist ivuxolimab in advanced cancers. TCRdb's copy holds only in-frame clones and misses some; the assay was immunoSEQ multiplex PCR. The sample lists around 53,000 clones, roughly 90% occurring once. Sequencing used CD4+ or CD8+ T cells sorted from blood, obtained in a trial of the OX40 agonist ivuxolimab. Receptor source: an adult with an advanced solid tumor such as melanoma, head and neck, liver or kidney cancer.

J is TRBJ2-4 and V is TRBV5-4; TRBD1 matches 9 bases. After removal of 4 bases from V and 4 bases from J, the junction contained 3 bases not matched to a gene. The CDR3 consists of 14 residues. Germline CDR1 reads SGHNT; CDR2 reads YYREEE (reference sequence). CDR3 coding DNA: TGTGCCAGCAGCGCCGGGACAGGGAAAAACATTCAGTACTTC. It codes for CASSAGTGKNIQYF.

This clone was detected only once. This chain uses TRBV27 with TRBJ2-3; no clear D. CDR1 MNHEY and CDR2 SMNVEV come from the germline V gene (reference sequence). The CDR3 has 14 amino acids. V lost 4 bases, J lost 4 bases, and 12 bases lay in between. In nucleotides, the CDR3 is TGTGCCAGCAGTTCCGACTGGGTCGCAGATACGCAGTATTTT. It yields the protein CASSSDWVADTQYF.

The CDR3 nucleotides are TGTGCCAGTAGTATAGGCAGGACAGGGATCTACGAGCAGTACTTC. It codes for CASSIGRTGIYEQYF. The chain has TRBV19 and TRBJ2-7, with 8 positions matching TRBD1. Germline values: CDR1 LNHDA, CDR2 SQIVND (reference sequence). The CDR3 has 15 amino acids. The V gene end was trimmed by 1 base and the J gene end by 3 bases; junction bases not matched to a gene: 5.

CDR3 in amino acids: CAWTGKINNQPQHF. The CDR3 bases are TGTGCCTGGACCGGAAAGATAAACAATCAGCCCCAGCATTTT. The chain joins TRBV30 to TRBJ1-5; D ambiguous. The CDR3 length is 14 residues. Looked up from germline, CDR1 is GTSNPN and CDR2 is SVGIG (reference sequence). Between the trimmed V and J ends, which lost 4 bases and 3 bases, there was a span of 13 bases.

This chain connects TRBV7-3 to TRBJ1-3; possibly TRBD1 for D (6 bases). Germline CDR1 SGHTA, CDR2 FQGTGA. The V end lost 5 bases, the J end lost 0 bases, and 8 bases lay between the germline ends. This CDR3 spans 14 amino acids. In DNA, the CDR3 is TGTGCCAGCAGCCCGGACAGCTCTGGAAACACCATATATTTT. Translation: CASSPDSSGNTIYF.

The chain links TRBV28 to TRBJ2-3, with D maybe TRBD2 (6 bases). V lost 8 bases and J 0 bases, leaving 9 bases between the germline ends. Germline V gives CDR1 MDHEN, CDR2 SYDVKM. The CDR3 is 13 amino acids. CDR3: CASRDLSTDTQYF. For the CDR3, the DNA is TGTGCCAGCCGGGACTTGAGCACAGATACGCAGTATTTT. Together with reference TRBV28 and TRBJ2-3, the CDR3 gives the full variable domain: DVKVTQSSRYLVKRTGEKVFLECVQDMDHENMFWYRQDPGLGLRLIYFSYDVKMKEKGDIPEGYSVSREKKERFSLILESASTNQTSMYLCASRDLSTDTQYFGPGTRLTVL.

In DNA form, the CDR3 reads TGTGCCAGCTCACCGGGACTAGCGGATGCAGATACGCAGTATTTT. Protein sequence: CASSPGLADADTQYF. This chain joins TRBV18 and TRBJ2-3, with 11 bases aligning to TRBD2. CDR1 and CDR2 from the germline V gene are KGHSH and LQKENI. The CDR3 consists of 15 residues. J lost 4 bases, V lost 3 bases, and 3 bases had no gene match.

The gene calls are TRBV28 and TRBJ2-2; D not resolved. The CDR3 is 12 amino acids. The V gene's germline CDR1 is MDHEN and CDR2 SYDVKM. Between the trimmed V and J ends, which lost 4 bases and 4 bases, there was a span of 4 bases. CDR3 loop: CASSSGTGELFF. In DNA, the CDR3 is TGTGCCAGCAGTTCGGGCACCGGGGAGCTGTTTTTT.

The chain joins TRBV10-3 to TRBJ2-3; perhaps D is TRBD1 or TRBD2 (5 bases each). CDR3 length equals 13 residues. Per germline, CDR1 ENHRY and CDR2 SYGVKD. V lost 6 bases, J lost 1 base, and 8 bases lay in between. The DNA for the CDR3 is TGTGCCATCAGAGGGACGGGCACAGATACGCAGTATTTT. Encoded protein: CAIRGTGTDTQYF.

This chain uses TRBV29-1 with TRBJ1-2, with D hard to call. The CDR3 consists of 11 residues. Germline loops: CDR1 SQVTM, CDR2 ANQGSEA. Trimming took off 7 bases at V and 7 bases at J, with 13 bases between the two ends. CDR3 DNA: TGCAGCGGGATCGTCCAGTTTGGCTACACCTTC. Protein: CSGIVQFGYTF.

This chain joins TRBV2 and TRBJ2-3; 9 bases match TRBD2. This CDR3 contains 16 residues. With 8 bases clipped from V and 5 bases from J, the junction kept 14 bases outside the gene matches. Germline CDR1 and CDR2: SNHLY and FYNNEI. The CDR3 loop is CASAQTGTSWGDTQYF. The CDR3 coding sequence is TGTGCCAGCGCACAGACCGGGACTAGCTGGGGAGATACGCAGTATTTT.

This rearrangement joins TRBV15 to TRBJ2-1; D uncertain. The ends were cut back, 1 base at V and 5 bases at J, with 9 bases in the middle. Per germline, CDR1 LNHNV and CDR2 YYDKDF (reference sequence). The CDR3 loop spans 14 amino acids. Written as DNA, the CDR3 is TGTGCCACCAGCAGAGCTAGGGCCGACAATGAGCAGTTCTTC. Translation gives CATSRARADNEQFF.

The chain uses TRBV7-9 and TRBJ1-3, with D possibly being TRBD1 (6 bases). With 5 bases removed from V and 4 bases from J, the gap between germline ends came to 15 bases. The CDR3 runs 15 residues. The germline V gene encodes CDR1 SEHNR and CDR2 FQNEAQ (reference sequence). The CDR3 sequence is CASSRPLGAGNTIYF. The CDR3 DNA is TGTGCCAGCAGCCGACCCCTGGGGGCCGGAAACACCATATATTTT.